This T cell receptor beta chain was identified in a study of blood T cell repertoires in COVID-19. About the research overall: The United States, Italy and Spain provided the acute and convalescent COVID-19 samples. From T cells, B-cell-depleted T cells, or PBMCs came the material, which was cDNA or gDNA.

In the original processing: The assay estimated nucleated cells by amplifying reference gene primers. Measured with immunoSEQ multiplex PCR; TCRdb has only the in-frame clones, and not every one. The D gene and trimming were derived from the DNA, and the V and J assignments and clone size from that table. Here the sample spans around 62,000 clones, about 88% being singletons. A Seattle source enrolled patients during active infection and followed them longitudinally. Specimen: peripheral blood. This TCR came from a woman between 55 and 75 years old with COVID-19, enrolled during active disease.

CDR3 nucleotides: TGTGCCAGCAGTGCCGCAGGGCATCAGACCCAGTACTTC. Translation: CASSAAGHQTQYF. The genes are TRBV12-3 or TRBV12-4 and TRBJ2-5, with D possibly TRBD1 on 5 matching bases. The germline V and J ends were trimmed by 5 bases and 6 bases, with 13 bases remaining between them. The CDR3 spans 13 residues.